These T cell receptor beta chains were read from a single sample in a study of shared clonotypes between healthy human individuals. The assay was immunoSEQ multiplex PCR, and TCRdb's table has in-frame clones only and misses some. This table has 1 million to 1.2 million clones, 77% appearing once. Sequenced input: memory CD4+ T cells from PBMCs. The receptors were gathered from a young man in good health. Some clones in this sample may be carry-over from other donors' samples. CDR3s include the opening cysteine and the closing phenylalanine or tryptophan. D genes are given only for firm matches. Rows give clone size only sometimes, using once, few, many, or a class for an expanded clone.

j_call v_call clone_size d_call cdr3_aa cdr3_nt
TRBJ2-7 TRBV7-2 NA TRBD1 CASSYRQGDPYEQYF TGTGCCAGCAGCTACCGACAGGGCGATCCCTACGAGCAGTACTTC
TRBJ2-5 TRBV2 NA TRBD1 CASSRDSYQETQYF TGTGCCAGCAGTCGGGACAGCTACCAAGAGACCCAGTACTTC
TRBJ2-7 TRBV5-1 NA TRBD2 CASSTSEDTSSYEQYF TGCGCCAGCAGTACTAGCGAAGATACCAGCTCCTACGAGCAGTACTTC
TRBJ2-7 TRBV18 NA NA CASSPSRDFTNEQYF TGTGCCAGCTCACCCAGCCGGGACTTCACAAACGAGCAGTACTTC
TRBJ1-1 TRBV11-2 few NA CASRWEPNTEAFF TGTGCCAGCAGATGGGAACCGAACACTGAAGCTTTCTTT
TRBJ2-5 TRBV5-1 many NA CASSLVGPGETQYF TGCGCCAGCAGCTTGGTTGGCCCCGGAGAGACCCAGTACTTC
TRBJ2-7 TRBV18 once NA CASSPPGGLRDEQYF TGTGCCAGCTCACCACCGGGAGGCCTGCGGGACGAGCAGTACTTC
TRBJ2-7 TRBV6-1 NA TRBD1 CASRRDRGSYEQYF TGTGCCAGCCGAAGGGACAGGGGATCCTACGAGCAGTACTTC
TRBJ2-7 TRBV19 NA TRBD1 CASSKPGQGNYEQYF TGTGCCAGTAGTAAGCCGGGACAGGGAAACTACGAGCAGTACTTC
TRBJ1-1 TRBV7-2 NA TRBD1 CASSLGQGAPNTEAFF TGTGCCAGCAGCTTGGGACAGGGGGCACCTAACACTGAAGCTTTCTTT
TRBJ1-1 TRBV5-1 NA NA CASSYTVDTEAFF TGCGCCAGCAGCTACACAGTTGACACTGAAGCTTTCTTT
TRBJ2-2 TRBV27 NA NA CASSPLDTGELFF TGTGCCAGCAGTCCGCTCGACACCGGGGAGCTGTTTTTT
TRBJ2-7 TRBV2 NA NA CASSEGDGFLSYEQYF TGTGCCAGCAGTGAAGGGGATGGGTTCCTCTCCTACGAGCAGTACTTC
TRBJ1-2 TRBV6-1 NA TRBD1 CASSSGQVIAYGYTF TGTGCCAGCAGTTCCGGACAGGTAATCGCCTATGGCTACACCTTC
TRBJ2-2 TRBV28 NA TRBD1 CASSFPGQGPAGTGELFF TGTGCCAGCAGTTTCCCGGGACAGGGGCCCGCAGGCACCGGGGAGCTGTTTTTT
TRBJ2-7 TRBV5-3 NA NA CARSLKLVTGDYEQYF TGTGCCAGAAGCTTGAAACTAGTGACAGGTGACTACGAGCAGTACTTC
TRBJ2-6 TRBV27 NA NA CASTITYWGHRDTGANVLTF TGTGCCAGCACTATCACATATTGGGGCCACCGAGACACTGGGGCCAACGTCCTGACTTTC
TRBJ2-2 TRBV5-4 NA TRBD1 CASRLDRGAGELFF TGTGCCAGCAGACTGGACAGGGGGGCCGGGGAGCTGTTTTTT
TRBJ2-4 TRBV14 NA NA CASSSRGTKNIQYF TGTGCCAGCAGCTCCAGGGGAACCAAAAACATTCAGTACTTC
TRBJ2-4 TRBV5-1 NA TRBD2 CASSFGTSGMNIQYF TGCGCCAGCAGCTTCGGGACTAGCGGTATGAACATTCAGTACTTC
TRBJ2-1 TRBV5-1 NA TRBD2 CASSLALAANEQFF TGCGCCAGCAGCTTGGCCCTAGCGGCTAATGAGCAGTTCTTC
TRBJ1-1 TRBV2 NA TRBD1 CASAKDRGLTEAFF TGTGCCAGCGCAAAAGACAGGGGTTTAACTGAAGCTTTCTTT
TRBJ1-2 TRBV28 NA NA CASSPQGSNYGYTF TGTGCCAGCAGCCCACAGGGCTCGAACTATGGCTACACCTTC
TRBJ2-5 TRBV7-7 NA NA CASSLSHASEETQYF TGTGCCAGCAGCCTCAGTCATGCCTCTGAAGAGACCCAGTACTTC
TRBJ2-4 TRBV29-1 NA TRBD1 CSVALRQGPGDIQYF TGCAGCGTTGCCCTTAGACAGGGGCCTGGGGACATTCAGTACTTC
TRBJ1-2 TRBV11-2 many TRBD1 CASSSRDRIYGYTF TGTGCCAGCAGCTCCCGGGACAGGATCTATGGCTACACCTTC
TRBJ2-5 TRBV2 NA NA CASSGSLVQETQYF TGTGCCAGCAGTGGCAGTCTCGTTCAAGAGACCCAGTACTTC
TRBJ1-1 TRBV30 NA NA CAWSWENTEAFF TGTGCCTGGAGTTGGGAGAACACTGAAGCTTTCTTT
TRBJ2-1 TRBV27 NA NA CASSLIGLPRDNEQFF TGTGCCAGCAGTTTAATTGGACTACCAAGGGACAATGAGCAGTTCTTC
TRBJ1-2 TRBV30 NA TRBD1 CAWSPDRTYGYTF TGTGCCTGGAGTCCGGACAGGACCTATGGCTACACCTTC
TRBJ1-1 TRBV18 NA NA CASASGQGSAEAFF TGTGCCAGCGCGTCGGGGCAGGGGAGTGCTGAAGCTTTCTTT